Listed here are 15 T cell receptor beta chains from one sample, sequenced in a study of blood T cell repertoires in COVID-19. The data were produced by immunoSEQ multiplex PCR, yet TCRdb's version contains in-frame clones alone and is incomplete. The sample includes about 40,000 clones, approximately 88% of them seen just once. The specimen was peripheral blood. All receptors come from a woman in her 70s with acute or convalescent COVID-19.

This clone occurred once. The CDR3 nucleotides are TGTGCCAGCAGCCTGACAGGGGGGTCTAGGGGAGCCCAGCATTTT. Protein sequence: CASSLTGGSRGAQHF. The chain recombines TRBV28 with TRBJ1-5; 9 nucleotides line up with TRBD1. J lost 11 bases, V lost 6 bases, and 14 bases had no gene match. CDR1 and CDR2 (germline): MDHEN, SYDVKM. There are 15 residues in the CDR3.

Judged by abundance, this clone is medium-sized (0.01 to 0.1%). The gene calls are TRBV19 and TRBJ1-5, with unresolved D. Germline V gives CDR1 LNHDA, CDR2 SQIVND (reference sequence). Trimming left V 7 bases short and J 0 bases short, with 22 bases between. CDR3 length: 18 residues. The DNA for the CDR3 is TGTGCCAGTACCACCTCGCGCGGCCGATATTATAGCAATCAGCCCCAGCATTTT. It codes for CASTTSRGRYYSNQPQHF.

The rearrangement joins TRBV2 to TRBJ2-1, with a tentative D call TRBD1 (6 bases). CDR1 SNHLY and CDR2 FYNNEI come from the germline V gene. There are 15 residues in the CDR3. V gave up 4 bases and J gave up 3 bases, with 13 bases separating them. CDR3 sequence (DNA): TGTGCCAGCAGTGCCCTTGAAGGGGGCTACAATGAGCAGTTCTTC. It yields the protein CASSALEGGYNEQFF.

This clone showed up just once. The rearrangement joins TRBV24-1 to TRBJ1-5; 7 positions match TRBD1. The CDR3 is 17 residues long. The J segment lost 3 bases and the V segment lost 4 bases, leaving 11 bases of the junction unmatched. Germline loops: CDR1 KGHDR, CDR2 SFDVKD. Here the CDR3 DNA reads TGTGCCACCAGTGACCCCGAAGACAGGGTACCCAATCAGCCCCAGCATTTT. This codes for CATSDPEDRVPNQPQHF.

The chain uses TRBV28 and TRBJ2-7; 7 bases map to TRBD1. J lost 2 bases, V lost 7 bases, and 11 bases had no gene match. The length of the CDR3 is 15 residues. Germline-derived CDR1 and CDR2 are MDHEN and SYDVKM. This CDR3 is CASNRDREGAYEQYV. The CDR3 DNA reads as TGTGCCAGCAATCGAGACAGGGAAGGCGCCTACGAGCAGTACGTC.

The chain employs TRBV9 and TRBJ1-2, with 7 bases identical to TRBD1. The CDR3 has 15 amino acids. From germline, CDR1 is SGDLS and CDR2 YYNGEE. Trimming cost V 1 base and J 4 bases; bases outside gene matches: 7. The CDR3 loop is CASSVLGGPFYGYTF. The CDR3 DNA reads as TGTGCCAGCAGCGTATTAGGGGGCCCGTTCTATGGCTACACCTTC.

The chain joins TRBV4-2 to TRBJ2-1; D call uncertain. The CDR3 sequence is 14 residues long. Germline CDR1 and CDR2: LGHNA and YNFKEQ. V lost 0 bases and J lost 4, with 7 bases in between. The CDR3 coding sequence is TGTGCCAGCAGCCAAGATAAGGAGTACAATGAGCAGTTCTTC. Amino acid sequence: CASSQDKEYNEQFF.

This chain joins TRBV9 and TRBJ2-3, with TRBD1 identical over 8 bases. Germline V CDR1 and CDR2: SGDLS, YYNGEE. V lost 0 bases and J lost 5; bases outside the gene matches: 5. The CDR3 consists of 15 residues. This chain's CDR3 is CASSVAGGAGDTQYF. DNA of the CDR3: TGTGCCAGCAGCGTAGCAGGGGGCGCGGGAGATACGCAGTATTTT.

This chain links TRBV28 with TRBJ2-7; 9 positions match TRBD1. The CDR3 is 14 residues long. CDR1 MDHEN and CDR2 SYDVKM come from the germline V gene. After removal of 9 bases from V and 2 bases from J, the junction contained 8 bases not matched to a gene. CDR3 sequence (DNA): TGTGCCAGTAGCCCGGGGACAGGGCCCTACGAGCAGTACGTC. Translated, it gives CASSPGTGPYEQYV.

The chain combines TRBV3-1 (or the pseudogene TRBV3-2) with TRBJ1-3; 7 bases are a match to TRBD1. The CDR3 contains 18 residues. The germline gives CDR1 LGHDT, CDR2 YNNKEL (reference sequence). J lost 0 bases, V lost 1 base, and 9 bases had no gene match. The CDR3 DNA reads TGTGCCAGCAGCCAAGTGTTCATTCGGACAGGCTCTGGAAACACCATATATTTT. It yields the protein CASSQVFIRTGSGNTIYF.

The V and J genes are TRBV6-5 and TRBJ2-1; 11 positions agree with TRBD2. Germline CDR1 MNHEY, CDR2 SVGAGI. J gave up 7 bases and V 4 bases, and 3 bases lay outside the gene matches. CDR3 size: 14 residues. The CDR3 sequence: CASSSTSGRNEQFF. As DNA, the CDR3 is TGTGCCAGCAGTTCTACTAGCGGGAGAAATGAGCAGTTCTTC.

CDR3 in DNA: TGTGCCAGCAGGGCCAAGAAATTTGGGAACACTGAAGCTTTCTTT. Residues: CASRAKKFGNTEAFF. The rearrangement uses TRBV2 and TRBJ1-1; D is unresolved. Germline assignment: CDR1 SNHLY and CDR2 FYNNEI. The CDR3 has 15 residues. Between the trimmed V and J ends, which lost 6 bases and 1 base, there was a span of 15 bases.

The chain uses TRBV2 and TRBJ1-5, with D possibly TRBD1 on 6 matching bases. The CDR3 consists of 15 residues. Germline V gene lookup returns CDR1 SNHLY and CDR2 FYNNEI. Trimming took off 7 bases at V and 4 bases at J, with 17 bases between the two ends. CDR3 sequence reads: CASNYLGAGNQPQHF. In DNA, the CDR3 is TGTGCCAGCAACTATCTGGGGGCCGGTAATCAGCCCCAGCATTTT. The whole variable domain, remainder taken from reference TRBV2 and TRBJ1-5, is EPEVTQTPSHQVTQMGQEVILRCVPISNHLYFYWYRQILGQKVEFLVSFYNNEISEKSEIFDDQFSVERPDGSNFTLKIRSTKLEDSAMYFCASNYLGAGNQPQHFGDGTRLSIL.

This clone was picked up a small number of times. This chain links TRBV27 with TRBJ1-2, with 10 bases identical to TRBD1. The CDR3 is 15 amino acids. Trimming removed 5 bases from V and 7 bases from J; junction bases left unmatched: 10. Germline-derived CDR1 and CDR2 are MNHEY and SMNVEV (reference sequence). This CDR3 reads CASSRTGGRLGGYTF. CDR3 bases: TGTGCCAGCAGTAGGACAGGGGGGCGGTTGGGTGGCTACACCTTC.

This rearrangement joins TRBV5-1 to TRBJ1-4, with no clear D. CDR3 length equals 12 residues. Germline CDR1 reads SGHRS; CDR2 reads YFSETQ. The V end was cut by 3 bases, the J end by 12 bases, with 12 bases between. The CDR3 spells CASSSPGRELFF. The CDR3 nucleotides read TGCGCCAGCAGCTCCCCGGGTAGAGAACTGTTTTTT.